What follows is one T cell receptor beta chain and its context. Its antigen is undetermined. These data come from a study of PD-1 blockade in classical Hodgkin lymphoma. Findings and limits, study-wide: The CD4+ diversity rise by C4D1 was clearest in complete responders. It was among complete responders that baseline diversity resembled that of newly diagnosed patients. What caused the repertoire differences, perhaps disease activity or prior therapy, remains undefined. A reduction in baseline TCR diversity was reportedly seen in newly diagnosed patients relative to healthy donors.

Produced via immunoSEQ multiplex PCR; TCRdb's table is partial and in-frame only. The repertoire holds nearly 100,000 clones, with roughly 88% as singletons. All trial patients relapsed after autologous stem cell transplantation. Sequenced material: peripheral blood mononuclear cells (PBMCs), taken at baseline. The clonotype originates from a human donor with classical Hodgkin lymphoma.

CDR3 loop: CASSSEGRGRYEQYF. The CDR3 nucleotides are TGTGCCAGCAGTTCAGAGGGGCGCGGGAGGTACGAGCAGTACTTC. The V gene is TRBV6-6, the J gene TRBJ2-7; TRBD2 matches at 8 bases. CDR3 length: 15 amino acids. The germline V gene has CDR1 MNHNY and CDR2 SVGAGI (reference sequence). V dropped 4 bases and J dropped 4; count of bases not matched to a gene: 9.